This T cell receptor (beta chain) was identified during a study of control samples from healthy donors and cancer patients. The CDR3 extends over 17 amino acids. Deletions cut 6 bases from V and 0 bases from J, with 18 bases between. Looked up from germline, CDR1 is MNHEY and CDR2 is SMNVEV (reference sequence). The protocol was immunoSEQ multiplex PCR, while the TCRdb copy is restricted to in-frame clones and leaves out a portion. The sample includes about 180,000 clones, 90% of them seen just once. This clonotype was obtained from a woman in her 50s in good health. The specimen was blood. This rearrangement joins TRBV27 to TRBJ2-1, with D unclear. CDR3 DNA: TGTGCCAGCAGCCTCTTCGGTGCACCTCACTCCTACAATGAGCAGTTCTTC. This sequence encodes CASSLFGAPHSYNEQFF.